A selection of T cell receptor beta chains follows, all from one sample in a study of blood T cell repertoires in COVID-19. Assay used: immunoSEQ multiplex PCR; TCRdb lists only in-frame clones, some missing. The repertoire holds 100,000 to 150,000 clones, about 79% seen once, with approximately 35% in the top ten. The sequenced sample was peripheral blood. The receptors derive from a middle-aged man with active or convalescent COVID-19. Each CDR3 is given with its conserved first and last residue. The D gene is left open where the match is weak. Only part of the rows carry a size: once, few, many, or a class if the clone is expanded.

abundance	v_gene	d_gene	len	j_gene	CDR3nt	CDR3aa
once	TRBV6-6	TRBD1	15	TRBJ1-1	TGTGCCAGCAGGACGACAGGGGGGGCTGACACTGAAGCTTTCTTT	CASRTTGGADTEAFF
-	TRBV6-5	-	13	TRBJ1-1	TGTGCCAGCAAAGTTTTCTCGGGTACTGAAGCTTTCTTT	CASKVFSGTEAFF
-	TRBV3-1/TRBV3-2	-	13	TRBJ1-1	TGTGCCAGCAGCCAAGGGGGGCTGGGTGAAGCTTTCTTT	CASSQGGLGEAFF
few	TRBV5-4	-	14	TRBJ2-7	TGTGCCAGCAGCCCCGAGTCCGTCTCCTACGAGCAGTACTTC	CASSPESVSYEQYF
-	TRBV14	-	14	TRBJ2-2	TGTGCCAGCAGCCAAGTACAGGGCCCCGGGGAGCTGTTTTTT	CASSQVQGPGELFF
-	TRBV10-3	TRBD2	15	TRBJ2-3	TGTGCCATCATGGAGGGCGGGAGAAAGCCAGATACGCAGTATTTT	CAIMEGGRKPDTQYF
-	TRBV6-5	-	14	TRBJ1-5	TGTGCCAGCCAGCCATATAGCAGCAATCAGCCCCAGCATTTT	CASQPYSSNQPQHF
-	TRBV5-4	TRBD1	15	TRBJ1-2	TGTGCCAGCAGCTTGTATGGACAGGGGGCTTATGGCTACACCTTC	CASSLYGQGAYGYTF
-	TRBV5-4	TRBD2	15	TRBJ2-2	TGTGCCAGCGGGTATAGCGGGGCATCGCACGGGGAGCTGTTTTTT	CASGYSGASHGELFF
-	TRBV5-4	TRBD1	15	TRBJ1-4	TGTGCCAGCAGCTCCCCGGGACAGACAAATGAAAAACTGTTTTTT	CASSSPGQTNEKLFF
-	TRBV19	-	14	TRBJ1-1	TGTGCCAGTAGTCTCGCGGGGGCGAACACTGAAGCTTTCTTT	CASSLAGANTEAFF
-	TRBV5-1	TRBD2	16	TRBJ2-5	TGCGCCAGCAGCTTGGAAGGACTAGCAGCCCAAGAGACCCAGTACTTC	CASSLEGLAAQETQYF
-	TRBV5-5	-	15	TRBJ1-4	TGTGCCAGCAGCCTAAGGACAGCAACTAATGAAAAACTGTTTTTT	CASSLRTATNEKLFF
-	TRBV5-1	-	14	TRBJ2-2	TGCGCCAGCGGAACGGGAGATATCACCGGGGAGCTGTTTTTT	CASGTGDITGELFF
-	TRBV7-9	TRBD2	15	TRBJ2-5	TGTGCCACCGGAATTCTAGCGGGGGGGCGGGAGACCCAGTACTTC	CATGILAGGRETQYF
-	TRBV7-3	-	15	TRBJ2-2	TGTGCCAGCAGCCGGGACACCGCGAACACCGGGGAGCTGTTTTTT	CASSRDTANTGELFF
-	TRBV5-6	-	13	TRBJ2-7	TGTGCCAGCAGCTTGGATCAGTCCTACGAGCAGTACTTC	CASSLDQSYEQYF
-	TRBV5-1	-	13	TRBJ1-1	TGCGCCAGCAGCCAGGGGTTGAACACTGAAGCTTTCTTT	CASSQGLNTEAFF
few	TRBV30	TRBD2	15	TRBJ2-1	TGTGCCTGGAGTTCGGGCGGGGGGCGGTACAATGAGCAGTTCTTC	CAWSSGGGRYNEQFF
-	TRBV5-4	-	12	TRBJ1-1	TGTGCCAGCTTCCGCGCGGATGCCGAAGCTTTCTTT	CASFRADAEAFF
-	TRBV5-4	TRBD2	15	TRBJ2-5	TGTGCCAGCAGCTTGGCAGCGGGAGGTCCGGAGACCCAGTACTTC	CASSLAAGGPETQYF
few	TRBV5-1	-	15	TRBJ2-2	TGCGCCAGCAGCCCCGGGACACCGAACACCGGGGAGCTGTTTTTT	CASSPGTPNTGELFF
-	TRBV19	-	15	TRBJ1-6	TGTGCCAGTAGTATAGATTACAGCAATAATTCACCCCTCCACTTT	CASSIDYSNNSPLHF